These 5 T cell receptor beta chains were all obtained from the same sample, sequenced in a study of T cells after yellow fever vaccination. TCRdb independently ran MiXCR on the 5' RACE reads; one entry per CDR3 protein. The repertoire has about 350,000 distinct CDR3 sequences, 7% to 10% of them found once; the top ten carry 17%. The sequencing here drew on PBMCs, taken roughly seven weeks after the first yellow fever vaccination. Receptor source: a man aged 18 to 30 who received the YFV17D yellow fever vaccine.

This clonotype was observed a few times. The chain joins TRBV12-3 or TRBV12-4 to TRBJ1-5; the match to TRBD1 covers 7 bases. This CDR3 region has 16 residues. V shed 7 bases and J 0 bases; nucleotides not matched to a gene: 9. The CDR3 region is CASTTQGISSNQPQHF. The CDR3 nucleotides are TGTGCCAGCACAACACAGGGGATTTCTAGCAATCAGCCCCAGCATTTT.

V usage is TRBV3-1 and J usage is TRBJ2-5, with D unclear. Germline lookup yields CDR1 LGHDT and CDR2 YNNKEL (reference sequence). The CDR3 contains 13 residues. The V end lost 3 bases, the J end lost 6 bases, and 11 bases lay between the germline ends. This CDR3 reads CASSHGSRKTQYF. Here the CDR3 DNA reads TGTGCCAGCAGCCATGGTAGTCGGAAGACCCAGTACTTC.

This clonotype was observed a few times. This chain links TRBV7-9 with TRBJ1-1, with D possibly TRBD1 on 5 matching bases. This CDR3 is built from 13 residues. The germline CDR1 and CDR2 sequences are SEHNR and FQNEAQ (reference sequence). Trimming took 4 bases from V and 8 from J, leaving 14 bases between them. The CDR3 coding sequence is TGTGCCAGCAGCTCCAGGGAGGGCCCCGAAGCTTTCTTT. Its protein is CASSSREGPEAFF.

V is TRBV5-1 and J is TRBJ1-4; D not certain. Trimming shortened V by 3 bases and J by 3 bases, and 9 bases separated the two germline ends. Germline CDR1 is SGHRS and CDR2 is YFSETQ. This CDR3 contains 14 residues. The chain's CDR3 is CASSSDGANEKLFF. The CDR3 DNA is TGCGCCAGCAGCTCAGACGGGGCTAATGAAAAACTGTTTTTT.

This clonotype was seen a few times. The chain couples TRBV20-1 to TRBJ2-7, with D perhaps matching TRBD2 (5 bases). From germline, CDR1 is DFQATT and CDR2 SNEGSKA (reference sequence). The CDR3 has 13 residues. Trimming removed 6 bases from V and 2 bases from J, with 14 bases in between. The CDR3 DNA reads TGCAGTGCCCGGGGTCACAGCCCCTACGAGCAGTACTTC. Translated: CSARGHSPYEQYF.